Following are 29 T cell receptor beta chains from one sample sequenced in a study of shared clonotypes between healthy human individuals. Repertoires were generated with immunoSEQ multiplex PCR, while TCRdb's copy carries only in-frame clones and drops some. The sample lists about 490,000 clones; around 80% were seen once. The sequenced sample consisted of PBMCs. The receptors here all came from a woman aged 40 to 49 in good health. Some clones in this sample may be carry-over from other donors' samples.

J is TRBJ2-3 and V is TRBV7-9; 9 nucleotides match TRBD2. V was clipped by 3 bases and J by 13 bases; unmatched bases: 11. The CDR3 is 14 amino acids. Germline V CDR1 and CDR2: SEHNR, FQNEAQ (reference sequence). The CDR3 DNA sequence: TGTGCCAGCAGCTTGGTGGGTGGGACTAGCAAGGAGTATTTT. Translation gives CASSLVGGTSKEYF.

The V and J genes are TRBV4-3 and TRBJ2-3; D unclear. Between the trimmed V and J ends, which lost 0 bases and 2 bases, there was a span of 12 bases. This CDR3 contains 16 residues. The germline CDR1 and CDR2 sequences are LGHNA and YSLEER. For the CDR3, the DNA is TGCGCCAGCAGCCAAGATCCGGGCGGTTTCACAGATACGCAGTATTTT. Translation: CASSQDPGGFTDTQYF.

The genes are TRBV6-6 and TRBJ2-2, with D tentatively TRBD1 (6 bases). The germline CDR1 and CDR2 sequences are MNHNY and SVGAGI (reference sequence). The CDR3 contains 14 residues. The V and J ends lost 6 bases and 7 bases respectively, with 15 bases between them. CDR3 nucleotide sequence: TGTGCCAGCAGAAACCCAGGGGAAAGCGGGGAGCTGTTTTTT. As protein: CASRNPGESGELFF.

The rearrangement links TRBV28 to TRBJ1-1, with D possibly being TRBD1 (6 bases). The CDR3 contains 14 residues. Germline assignment: CDR1 MDHEN and CDR2 SYDVKM. Between the trimmed V and J ends, which lost 6 bases and 6 bases, there was a span of 17 bases. This chain's CDR3 is CASREQGVNAEAFF. CDR3 in DNA: TGTGCCAGCAGAGAACAGGGAGTTAACGCTGAAGCTTTCTTT.

The chain employs TRBV6-5 and TRBJ2-7; tentative D call: TRBD1 (5 bases). The CDR3 has 12 residues. Germline V gene lookup returns CDR1 MNHEY and CDR2 SVGAGI. Trimming stripped 2 bases from V and 5 bases from J, with 7 bases between. The CDR3 DNA is TGTGCCAGCAGTTACAGGGGTGACGAGCAGTACTTC. Amino acids: CASSYRGDEQYF.

V is TRBV5-1 and J is TRBJ2-1; 15 bases agree with TRBD2. J lost 4 bases, V lost 0 bases, and 5 bases had no gene match. In germline, CDR1 is SGHRS, CDR2 YFSETQ. The CDR3 extends over 18 amino acids. The CDR3 nucleotides are TGCGCCAGCAGCTTGGTGCCGGGACTAGCGGGAGGTTACAATGAGCAGTTCTTC. Translation gives CASSLVPGLAGGYNEQFF.

This chain connects TRBV10-3 to TRBJ2-5; D remains unclear. The J call may be faulty, since TRBJ2-7 better matches the DNA end. CDR1 and CDR2 (germline): ENHRY, SYGVKD. The CDR3 contains 12 residues. CDR3 nucleotides: TGTGCCATCAGTGAAGCGTTGCGCGAGCAGTACTTC. Its translation is CAISEALREQYF.

The V call is TRBV30, the J call TRBJ1-2, with D tentatively TRBD1 (5 bases). Germline V CDR1 and CDR2: GTSNPN, SVGIG (reference sequence). The CDR3 contains 13 residues. Trimming removed 2 bases at V and 3 bases at J, with 10 bases between. The chain's CDR3 is CAWSQGADYGYTF. CDR3 bases: TGTGCCTGGAGTCAAGGGGCGGACTATGGCTACACCTTC.

The chain is built from TRBV5-1 and TRBJ2-7, with 8 positions matching TRBD2. V lost 4 bases to trimming and J lost 2 bases; unmatched junction nucleotides: 8. Germline V gene lookup returns CDR1 SGHRS and CDR2 YFSETQ. This CDR3 is 15 amino acids long. CDR3 residues: CASSPRTAGAYEQYF. The CDR3 DNA is TGCGCCAGCAGCCCCAGGACAGCGGGGGCCTACGAGCAGTACTTC.

The rearrangement uses TRBV9 and TRBJ2-3; 9 positions match TRBD1. The CDR3 is 17 residues long. CDR1 and CDR2 from the germline V gene are SGDLS and YYNGEE. Germline trimming cut 3 bases from V and 5 bases from J; bases unmatched to any gene: 13. CDR3 region: CASSEIEGTGWGDTQYF. The CDR3 bases are TGTGCCAGCAGCGAAATAGAGGGGACAGGGTGGGGAGATACGCAGTATTTT.

The chain uses TRBV7-2 and TRBJ1-2; 7 bases map to TRBD1. The CDR3 is 15 residues long. The V gene end was trimmed by 2 bases and the J gene end by 7 bases; junction bases not matched to a gene: 10. Germline V gives CDR1 SGHTA, CDR2 FQGNSA. The CDR3 sequence: CASSLRQGGLLGYTF. CDR3 nucleotide sequence: TGTGCCAGCAGCTTACGGCAGGGGGGTTTGCTTGGCTACACCTTC.

The rearrangement joins TRBV11-2 to TRBJ1-2; no clear D. Germline V gene sequence: CDR1 SGHAT, CDR2 FQNNGV. The CDR3 contains 14 residues. The germline V and J ends were trimmed by 5 bases and 0 bases, with 10 bases remaining between them. This CDR3 is CASSPMSANYGYTF. CDR3 bases: TGTGCCAGCAGCCCCATGTCGGCTAACTATGGCTACACCTTC.

V usage is TRBV9 and J usage is TRBJ2-7; TRBD2 aligns across 10 bases. Germline CDR1 SGDLS, CDR2 YYNGEE. Trimming cost V 3 bases and J 4 bases; bases outside gene matches: 4. This CDR3 region has 14 residues. Written as DNA, the CDR3 is TGTGCCAGCAGCGGTAGCGGGAGGTCATACGAGCAGTACTTC. Its protein is CASSGSGRSYEQYF.

This clone was observed a single time. The gene calls are TRBV7-8 and TRBJ2-3; D call uncertain. The length of the CDR3 is 15 residues. Germline V CDR1 and CDR2: SGHVS, FQNEAQ. Trimming removed 1 base at V and 0 bases at J, with 8 bases between. In DNA form, the CDR3 reads TGTGCCAGCAGCTTAGGGCCCTCTAGCACAGATACGCAGTATTTT. Protein sequence: CASSLGPSSTDTQYF.

The chain recombines TRBV9 with TRBJ2-2, with 7 bases that match TRBD1. Per the germline V gene, CDR1 is SGDLS and CDR2 is YYNGEE. The CDR3 has 15 amino acids. Trimming at V came to 2 bases and at J to 5 bases, leaving 6 bases not matched to a gene. CDR3: CASSVMSGGTGELFF. As DNA, the CDR3 is TGTGCCAGCAGCGTTATGTCAGGGGGAACCGGGGAGCTGTTTTTT.

The chain couples TRBV5-4 to TRBJ2-5, with 10 bases matching TRBD2. V was pared by 1 base and J by 2 bases, with 2 bases of the junction left unmatched. Germline CDR1 and CDR2: SGHNT and YYREEE (reference sequence). This CDR3 has 15 residues. Written as DNA, the CDR3 is TGTGCCAGCAGCTTGCCTAGCGGGAGACAAGAGACCCAGTACTTC. Its translation is CASSLPSGRQETQYF.

This clone was seen only a few times. The chain uses TRBV27 and TRBJ2-3; tentatively, D is TRBD2 (6 bases). The germline CDR1 and CDR2 sequences are MNHEY and SMNVEV (reference sequence). V gave up 7 bases and J gave up 2 bases, with 19 bases separating them. The length of the CDR3 is 16 residues. In DNA form, the CDR3 reads TGTGCCAGCAACCTCGGTGGTCTAGCGCACACAGATACGCAGTATTTT. Protein product: CASNLGGLAHTDTQYF.

This clone was recorded only once. The V and J genes are TRBV6-5 and TRBJ2-1; D not certain. This CDR3 has 14 residues. The V gene lost 2 bases and the J gene lost 12 bases, with 17 bases spanning the gap. CDR1 and CDR2 (germline): MNHEY, SVGAGI. CDR3 sequence reads: CASSYGLVDSGQFF. DNA of the CDR3: TGTGCCAGCAGTTACGGGCTAGTAGATTCTGGGCAGTTCTTC.

The V gene is TRBV10-3, the J gene TRBJ1-1, with D perhaps matching TRBD1 (5 bases). Germline V gives CDR1 ENHRY, CDR2 SYGVKD. With 5 bases removed from V and 3 bases from J, the gap between germline ends came to 13 bases. The CDR3 covers 14 residues. The CDR3 region has the DNA TGTGCCATCAGTAAAGGGACCCCCCACACTGAAGCTTTCTTT. Its translation is CAISKGTPHTEAFF.

This clone was seen more than once but under ten times. V and J are TRBV9 and TRBJ2-1, with 14 bases aligning to TRBD2. CDR1 and CDR2 from the germline V gene are SGDLS and YYNGEE. J lost 7 bases, V lost 3 bases, and 18 bases had no gene match. This CDR3 contains 20 residues. CDR3 nucleotides: TGTGCCAGCAGCGCAGAAGAAGTGTCCTGGGGACTAGCGGGAGTAAATGAGCAGTTCTTC. Its translation: CASSAEEVSWGLAGVNEQFF.

The chain links TRBV4-1 to TRBJ1-2, with D maybe TRBD1 (5 bases). V shed 6 bases and J shed 4 bases, with 15 bases lying between them. Germline CDR1 is MGHRA and CDR2 is YSYEKL. The CDR3 has 14 residues. The CDR3 protein is CASSLRSGSYGYTF. CDR3 nucleotide sequence: TGCGCCAGCAGTCTCAGATCAGGGTCCTATGGCTACACCTTC.

The chain employs TRBV5-6 and TRBJ2-1, with D possibly being TRBD2 (5 bases). Germline V gene data show CDR1 as SGHDT and CDR2 as YYEEEE. With 0 bases removed from V and 5 bases from J, the gap between germline ends came to 9 bases. This CDR3 region has 14 residues. CDR3 coding DNA: TGTGCCAGCAGCTTGGCTGACTACCACAATGAGCAGTTCTTC. It specifies CASSLADYHNEQFF.

J is TRBJ2-1 and V is TRBV9; unclear D gene. Trimming pared 0 bases from V and 8 bases from J, leaving 12 bases between. The CDR3 consists of 14 residues. Germline assignment: CDR1 SGDLS and CDR2 YYNGEE. The CDR3: CASSVGVGGDEQFF. The CDR3 DNA sequence: TGTGCCAGCAGCGTAGGGGTGGGTGGGGATGAGCAGTTCTTC.

The CDR3 DNA follows: TGTGCCAGCATGGAAGTCGGGGGCCCCACAGATACGCAGTATTTT. Its protein is CASMEVGGPTDTQYF. This chain uses TRBV2 with TRBJ2-3; D is possibly TRBD1 or TRBD2 (6 bases each). The V end was cut by 7 bases, the J end by 2 bases, with 16 bases between. There are 15 residues in the CDR3. CDR1 and CDR2 from the germline V gene are SNHLY and FYNNEI. The full variable domain, its missing parts supplied by reference TRBV2 and TRBJ2-3, is EPEVTQTPSHQVTQMGQEVILRCVPISNHLYFYWYRQILGQKVEFLVSFYNNEISEKSEIFDDQFSVERPDGSNFTLKIRSTKLEDSAMYFCASMEVGGPTDTQYFGPGTRLTVL.

This sequence joins TRBV30 and TRBJ1-5; no clear D. Germline assignment: CDR1 GTSNPN and CDR2 SVGIG (reference sequence). The CDR3 length is 15 residues. The V and J ends lost 0 bases and 0 bases respectively, with 9 bases between them. The CDR3 nucleotides are TGTGCCTGGAGTGTAGGATCTTATAGCAATCAGCCCCAGCATTTT. Its translation is CAWSVGSYSNQPQHF.

The chain recombines TRBV5-6 with TRBJ1-4; D gene ambiguous. Germline CDR1 SGHDT, CDR2 YYEEEE. CDR3 length equals 14 residues. Deletions cut 1 base from V and 3 bases from J, with 7 bases between. This chain's CDR3 is CASSLPGPNEKLFF. The CDR3 region has the DNA TGTGCCAGCAGCTTGCCAGGACCTAATGAAAAACTGTTTTTT. Full variable domain (outside the CDR3, taken from reference TRBV5-6 and TRBJ1-4): DAGVTQSPTHLIKTRGQQVTLRCSPKSGHDTVSWYQQALGQGPQFIFQYYEEEERQRGNFPDRFSGHQFPNYSSELNVNALLLGDSALYLCASSLPGPNEKLFFGSGTQLSVL.

The chain recombines TRBV4-2 with TRBJ1-4; the D gene is possibly TRBD1 (5 bases). The germline CDR1 and CDR2 sequences are LGHNA and YNFKEQ. The CDR3 contains 17 residues. The germline V and J ends were trimmed by 1 base and 8 bases, with 20 bases remaining between them. The CDR3 loop is CASSQVPGGSPGEKLFF. The CDR3 nucleotides read TGTGCCAGCAGCCAAGTCCCGGGGGGATCCCCGGGGGAAAAACTGTTTTTT.

This clone was found once. The chain uses TRBV19 and TRBJ1-2; D gene unclear. The CDR3 runs to 12 residues. Per germline, CDR1 LNHDA and CDR2 SQIVND (reference sequence). Trimming removed 5 bases at V and 5 bases at J, with 9 bases between. The CDR3 DNA reads TGTGCCAGTAGTGCAGCAAGGTATGGCTACACCTTC. Translation: CASSAARYGYTF.

The rearrangement joins TRBV7-8 to TRBJ1-1; the match to TRBD1 covers 8 bases. V shed 1 base and J 4 bases; nucleotides not matched to a gene: 14. CDR3 size: 18 residues. CDR1 and CDR2 from the germline V gene are SGHVS and FQNEAQ. The CDR3 bases are TGTGCCAGCAGCTTAGTCCTAAGGACAGGGTCATGGGGCACTGAAGCTTTCTTT. Amino acid sequence: CASSLVLRTGSWGTEAFF.